The rows below give T cell receptor beta chains drawn from one sample of a study of PD-1 blockade in mismatch repair-deficient tumors. Produced via immunoSEQ multiplex PCR; TCRdb's table is partial and in-frame only. The sample includes about 84,000 clones, 81% of them seen just once. This specimen was peripheral blood, taken 12 weeks after starting pembrolizumab. These receptors came from an adult with mismatch repair-deficient cancer. CDR3s include the opening cysteine and the closing phenylalanine or tryptophan. The order of the fields is J gene, D gene, clone size, V gene, CDR3 DNA, CDR3 protein. A D gene is named only where the DNA matches it firmly. Size values are once, few and many counts, or a class for expanded clones, and some rows have none.

j_call: TRBJ2-7; d_call: TRBD2; clone_size: -; v_call: TRBV9; cdr3_nt: TGTGCCAGCAGCCCGACTAGCGGCTACGAGCAGTACTTC; cdr3_aa: CASSPTSGYEQYF
j_call: TRBJ2-3; d_call: -; clone_size: once; v_call: TRBV2; cdr3_nt: TGTGCCAGCAGTGAAGCGAGGAGCACAGATACGCAGTATTTT; cdr3_aa: CASSEARSTDTQYF
j_call: TRBJ2-2; d_call: -; clone_size: -; v_call: TRBV6-4; cdr3_nt: TGTGCCAGAATGAAGTCGCGGGTCACCGGGGAGCTGTTTTTT; cdr3_aa: CARMKSRVTGELFF
j_call: TRBJ1-5; d_call: -; clone_size: -; v_call: TRBV27; cdr3_nt: TGTGCCAGCAGTTATGGGGGAAGCAATCAGCCCCAGCATTTT; cdr3_aa: CASSYGGSNQPQHF
j_call: TRBJ1-2; d_call: -; clone_size: few; v_call: TRBV6-1; cdr3_nt: TGTGCCAGCAGCAAACAGGGATGGGGTGGCTACACCTTC; cdr3_aa: CASSKQGWGGYTF
j_call: TRBJ1-2; d_call: -; clone_size: -; v_call: TRBV19; cdr3_nt: TGTGCCAGTAGTATCTGGCAGCAGAACTATGGCTACACCTTC; cdr3_aa: CASSIWQQNYGYTF
j_call: TRBJ2-2; d_call: -; clone_size: -; v_call: TRBV10-3; cdr3_nt: TGTGCCATCAGACCTCCGGGACAGAACACCGGGGAGCTGTTTTTT; cdr3_aa: CAIRPPGQNTGELFF
j_call: TRBJ2-7; d_call: TRBD1; clone_size: -; v_call: TRBV5-4; cdr3_nt: TGTGCCAGCAACTTAGAGGGACAGGGAGGACTCTCCTACGAGCAGTACTTC; cdr3_aa: CASNLEGQGGLSYEQYF
j_call: TRBJ2-1; d_call: -; clone_size: -; v_call: TRBV6-6; cdr3_nt: TGTGCCAGCGCCCAATCTGGCGGCTCCTACAATGAGCAGTTCTTC; cdr3_aa: CASAQSGGSYNEQFF
j_call: TRBJ2-7; d_call: TRBD1; clone_size: few; v_call: TRBV7-9; cdr3_nt: TGTGCCAGCAGCAAGACAGGGGGCGAGCAGTACTTC; cdr3_aa: CASSKTGGEQYF
j_call: TRBJ2-5; d_call: TRBD2; clone_size: few; v_call: TRBV6-1; cdr3_nt: TGTGCCAGCAGTGAAATAGCGGGAGGTCTGGAGACCCAGTACTTC; cdr3_aa: CASSEIAGGLETQYF
j_call: TRBJ1-1; d_call: -; clone_size: -; v_call: TRBV7-8; cdr3_nt: TGTGCCAGCAGCACCCAGGACGTAGCTTTCTTT; cdr3_aa: CASSTQDVAFF
j_call: TRBJ2-7; d_call: -; clone_size: few; v_call: TRBV7-9; cdr3_nt: TGTGCCAGCAGCTTGCCGCCCTACGAGCAGTACTTC; cdr3_aa: CASSLPPYEQYF
j_call: TRBJ2-3; d_call: -; clone_size: -; v_call: TRBV30; cdr3_nt: TGTGCCTGGGAGGGCCAGGGAGGTGTGGATACGCAGTATTTT; cdr3_aa: CAWEGQGGVDTQYF
j_call: TRBJ1-2; d_call: TRBD1; clone_size: few; v_call: TRBV30; cdr3_nt: TGTGCCTGGCTACAGGGGCTAAGTAGTGGCTACACCTTC; cdr3_aa: CAWLQGLSSGYTF
j_call: TRBJ2-1; d_call: TRBD2; clone_size: -; v_call: TRBV5-5; cdr3_nt: TGTGCCAGCAGCTTCTCACTAGCGGGAATAAGGGGCAATGAGCAGTTCTTC; cdr3_aa: CASSFSLAGIRGNEQFF
j_call: TRBJ2-3; d_call: TRBD2; clone_size: -; v_call: TRBV4-1; cdr3_nt: TGCGCCAGCAGCCAAGTCCTAGCGGACACAGATACGCAGTATTTT; cdr3_aa: CASSQVLADTDTQYF
j_call: TRBJ2-5; d_call: -; clone_size: once; v_call: TRBV7-9; cdr3_nt: TGTGCCAGCAGCCCGGGGAGCCTAGACGGGGAGACCCAGTACTTC; cdr3_aa: CASSPGSLDGETQYF
j_call: TRBJ2-5; d_call: -; clone_size: -; v_call: TRBV5-5; cdr3_nt: TGTGCCAGCAGCGCTCGGGCTGAAGAGACCCAGTACTTC; cdr3_aa: CASSARAEETQYF
j_call: TRBJ1-3; d_call: -; clone_size: -; v_call: TRBV29-1; cdr3_nt: TGCAGCGTTACTGAGAATGATGGAAACACCATATATTTT; cdr3_aa: CSVTENDGNTIYF
j_call: TRBJ1-1; d_call: -; clone_size: once; v_call: TRBV7-8; cdr3_nt: TGTGCCAGCAGCCCTGGACTCAACACTGAAGCTTTCTTT; cdr3_aa: CASSPGLNTEAFF
j_call: TRBJ2-2; d_call: TRBD2; clone_size: -; v_call: TRBV27; cdr3_nt: TGTGCCAGCAGGTTGCAGCGGGGCACCGGGGAGCTGTTTTTT; cdr3_aa: CASRLQRGTGELFF
j_call: TRBJ2-1; d_call: -; clone_size: once; v_call: TRBV7-9; cdr3_nt: TGTGCCAGCAGCTTGGGGCAAGAGTACAATGAGCAGTTCTTC; cdr3_aa: CASSLGQEYNEQFF